This T cell receptor beta chain was sequenced in a study of blood T cell repertoires in COVID-19. Study as a whole: The study drew acute and convalescent COVID-19 samples from the United States, Italy and Spain. Sample material is recorded as cDNA or gDNA derived from T cells, B-cell-depleted T cells, or PBMCs.

This clone was picked up a small number of times. Per the original methods: Amplified reference gene primers provided the basis for estimating nucleated cell counts. Profiled with immunoSEQ multiplex PCR; TCRdb holds only in-frame clones, not every one. The V and J calls and clone size come from that table; D and trimming were worked out from the DNA. Of approximately 190,000 clones in the sample, 83% were seen once. The sequencing input was peripheral blood. This clonotype was obtained from a woman in her thirties or forties with acute or convalescent COVID-19.

CDR3 residues: CASSFSRQPQHF. The CDR3 DNA follows: TGTGCCAGCAGTTTTTCACGGCAGCCCCAGCATTTT. The chain couples TRBV12-3 or TRBV12-4 to TRBJ1-5, with D hard to call. The CDR3 consists of 12 residues. V gave up 3 bases and J gave up 7 bases, with 7 bases separating them.